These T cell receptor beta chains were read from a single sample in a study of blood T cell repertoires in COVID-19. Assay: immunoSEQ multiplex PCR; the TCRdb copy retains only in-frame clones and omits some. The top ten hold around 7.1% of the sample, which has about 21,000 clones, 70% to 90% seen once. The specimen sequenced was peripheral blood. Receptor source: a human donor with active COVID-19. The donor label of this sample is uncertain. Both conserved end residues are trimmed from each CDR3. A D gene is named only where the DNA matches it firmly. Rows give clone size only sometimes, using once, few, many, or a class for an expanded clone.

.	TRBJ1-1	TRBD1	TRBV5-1	ASSSSGTGGTEAF
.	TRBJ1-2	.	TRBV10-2	ASSELRSGGGYT
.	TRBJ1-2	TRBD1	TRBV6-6	ASRTGDLGYT
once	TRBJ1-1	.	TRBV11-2	ASSLMVAGLTEAF
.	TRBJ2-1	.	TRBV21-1	ASRKNSGAGGLYEQF
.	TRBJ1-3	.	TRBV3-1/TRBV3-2	ASSQSSSGNTIY
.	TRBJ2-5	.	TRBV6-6	ASRRSTGETQY
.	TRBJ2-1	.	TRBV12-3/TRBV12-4	ASRWGPYNEQF
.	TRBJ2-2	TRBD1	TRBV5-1	ASSLTGGLTGELF
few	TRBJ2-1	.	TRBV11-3	ASTLGDSSYNEQF
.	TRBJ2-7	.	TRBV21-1	ASRWGVSPYEQY
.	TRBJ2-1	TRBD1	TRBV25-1	ASMDRGNEQF
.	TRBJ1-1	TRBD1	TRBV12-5	ASGWAGGTEAF
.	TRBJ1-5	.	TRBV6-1	ASSELGGGNRGNNQPQH
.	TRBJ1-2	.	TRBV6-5	ASSFLGSNGYT
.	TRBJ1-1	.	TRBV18	ASSPRGGDTEAF
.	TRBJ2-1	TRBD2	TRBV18	ASSPTSGFYNEQF
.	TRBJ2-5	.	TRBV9	ASSYGGGGQETQY
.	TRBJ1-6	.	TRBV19	ASSIGGSPLH
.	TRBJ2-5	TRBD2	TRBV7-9	ASSQSGGRQETQY
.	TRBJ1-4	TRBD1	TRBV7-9	ASSLAGTGAEKLF
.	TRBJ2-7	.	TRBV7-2	ASSSIYEQY
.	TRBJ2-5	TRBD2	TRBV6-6	ASSSTSAQETQY
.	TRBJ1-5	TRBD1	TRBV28	ASKYGTGRYSNQPQH
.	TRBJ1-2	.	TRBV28	ASSFRTVANYGYT
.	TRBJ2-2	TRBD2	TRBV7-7	ASSSGTSGTGELF
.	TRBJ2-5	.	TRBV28	ASSFSDSSYETQY
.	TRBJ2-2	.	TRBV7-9	ASTREGELTGELF
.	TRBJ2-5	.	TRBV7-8	ASSPSEFSQY